The 24 T cell receptor beta chains presented below share a single source sample, sequenced in a study of neoadjuvant anti-PD-1 for oral cavity cancer. Assay: immunoSEQ multiplex PCR; the TCRdb copy retains only in-frame clones and omits some. The sample includes 10,000 or so clones, 65% to 70% of them seen just once. Specimen: tumor tissue, collected before nivolumab (anti-PD-1) treatment. The receptors derive from a person aged 40 to 85 with oral cavity squamous cell carcinoma.

The chain has TRBV5-1 and TRBJ1-5; no clear D. Trimming shortened V by 0 bases and J by 1 base, and 8 bases separated the two germline ends. The CDR3 consists of 15 residues. Germline values: CDR1 SGHRS, CDR2 YFSETQ. CDR3 nucleotide sequence: TGCGCCAGCAGCTTGGGCCAGGCAAGCAATCAGCCCCAGCATTTT. As protein: CASSLGQASNQPQHF.

A few counts support this clone. The V call is TRBV7-2, the J call TRBJ2-1, with TRBD2 identical over 8 bases. The trim removed 1 base at V and 9 bases at J, leaving 8 bases unmatched. The CDR3 spans 15 residues. Germline CDR1 reads SGHTA; CDR2 reads FQGNSA. In nucleotides, the CDR3 is TGTGCCAGCAGCTTAGGGCGGGGGGTGGCGCGTGAGCAGTTCTTC. Encoded protein: CASSLGRGVAREQFF.

V is TRBV28 and J is TRBJ2-1, with D hard to call. Per germline, CDR1 MDHEN and CDR2 SYDVKM. Trimming stripped 3 bases from V and 2 bases from J, with 11 bases between. The CDR3 spans 15 residues. The CDR3 protein is CASSLGYGAYNEQFF. DNA for the CDR3: TGTGCCAGCAGTTTGGGTTACGGAGCCTACAATGAGCAGTTCTTC.

The chain links TRBV5-4 to TRBJ1-2; D is unclear. V was trimmed by 0 bases and J by 7 bases, leaving 7 bases between them. CDR1 and CDR2 (germline): SGHNT, YYREEE (reference sequence). The CDR3 is 12 amino acids. This CDR3 reads CASSLVVGGYTF. The DNA of the CDR3 is TGTGCCAGCAGCTTGGTTGTTGGTGGCTACACCTTC.

This clone appeared once. The gene calls are TRBV4-1 and TRBJ1-2; possible D gene TRBD1, 6 bases. Trimming cost V 0 bases and J 8 bases, with 16 bases left between them. CDR1 and CDR2 (germline): MGHRA, YSYEKL. The CDR3 is 15 residues long. CDR3 DNA: TGCGCCAGCAGCCAAGATCCAGGGGCGGCGGTAGGCTACACCTTC. Its protein is CASSQDPGAAVGYTF.

The chain uses TRBV10-1 and TRBJ2-3, with TRBD1 identical over 7 bases. The CDR3 length is 15 residues. J lost 5 bases, V lost 6 bases, and 11 bases had no gene match. CDR1 WNHNN and CDR2 SYGVQD come from the germline V gene (reference sequence). The CDR3 bases are TGCGCCAGCAGCCTCGTAGGGGGCGCGAAAGATACGCAGTATTTT. It translates to CASSLVGGAKDTQYF.

For the CDR3, the DNA is TGCAGCGTTTACGGAAACGGCTACACCTTC. Amino acids: CSVYGNGYTF. The J gene is TRBJ1-2, the V gene TRBV29-1, with unresolved D. Trimming took 5 bases from V and 8 from J, leaving 9 bases between them. Germline CDR1 SQVTM, CDR2 ANQGSEA. The CDR3 has 10 residues.

The chain carries TRBV28 and TRBJ2-7, with 9 bases lining up with TRBD2. The ends lost 3 bases at V and 9 bases at J; junction bases unmatched: 9. The CDR3 consists of 14 residues. Germline CDR1 is MDHEN and CDR2 is SYDVKM. CDR3 loop: CASSLGASGKGQYF. In nucleotides, the CDR3 is TGTGCCAGCAGTTTGGGAGCTAGCGGGAAAGGGCAGTACTTC.

This clone was seen only a few times. The V gene is TRBV5-4, the J gene TRBJ2-7; 10 positions match TRBD1. This CDR3 contains 15 residues. Germline V gene data show CDR1 as SGHNT and CDR2 as YYREEE (reference sequence). Germline trimming cut 4 bases from V and 2 bases from J; bases unmatched to any gene: 6. The DNA of the CDR3 is TGTGCCAGCAGCGCAAGGGGACAGGGGACCTACGAGCAGTACTTC. As protein: CASSARGQGTYEQYF.

V is TRBV12-5 and J is TRBJ2-3, with D perhaps matching TRBD1 (6 bases). The germline V and J ends were trimmed by 3 bases and 4 bases, with 8 bases remaining between them. The CDR3 loop spans 13 amino acids. Germline V gene sequence: CDR1 LGHNT, CDR2 FRNRAP. The CDR3 here is CASGFQGSDTQYF. CDR3 DNA: TGTGCTAGTGGTTTTCAGGGGTCAGATACGCAGTATTTT.

The DNA for the CDR3 is TGCGCCAGCACCGACAGAAATCAGCCCCAGCATTTT. Translating gives CASTDRNQPQHF. The chain employs TRBV10-2 and TRBJ1-5; possibly TRBD1 for D (5 bases). The CDR3 is made up of 12 amino acids. Trimming stripped 7 bases from V and 4 bases from J, with 8 bases between. The germline V gene encodes CDR1 WSHSY and CDR2 SAAADI.

The chain has TRBV7-6 and TRBJ1-2; 12 bases agree with TRBD1. V was clipped by 1 base and J by 6 bases; unmatched bases: 9. Germline CDR1 is SGHVS and CDR2 is FNYEAQ. The CDR3 is 17 residues long. The CDR3 protein is CASSLEGGTGGADGYTF. CDR3 DNA sequence: TGTGCCAGCAGCTTAGAAGGGGGGACAGGGGGCGCGGATGGCTACACCTTC. The full variable domain, rest sourced from reference TRBV7-6 and TRBJ1-2, is GAGVSQSPRYKVTKRGQDVALRCDPISGHVSLYWYRQALGQGPEFLTYFNYEAQQDKSGLPNDRFSAERPEGSISTLTIQRTEQRDSAMYRCASSLEGGTGGADGYTFGSGTRLTVV.

Only a few counts were recorded for this clone. The V and J genes are TRBV6-5 and TRBJ1-1, with D unresolved. Between the trimmed V and J ends, which lost 0 bases and 1 base, there was a span of 6 bases. The CDR3 extends over 14 amino acids. Germline-derived CDR1 and CDR2 are MNHEY and SVGAGI. In nucleotides, the CDR3 is TGTGCCAGCAGTTACTCCGGGTCGAACACTGAAGCTTTCTTT. It specifies CASSYSGSNTEAFF.

A few counts support this clone. The chain couples TRBV29-1 to TRBJ2-1; D is ambiguous. Germline CDR1 SQVTM, CDR2 ANQGSEA. This CDR3 comprises 12 residues. CDR3: CTVGRSYNEQFF. In DNA, the CDR3 is TGCACCGTGGGTCGGTCCTACAATGAGCAGTTCTTC.

This clone was counted a few times. V gene TRBV6-4 combines with J gene TRBJ2-1, with D tentatively TRBD1 (6 bases). V lost 2 bases, J lost 7 bases, and 24 bases lay in between. This CDR3 has 18 residues. Germline values: CDR1 MRHNA, CDR2 SNTAGT. The CDR3 is CASSDPLRQERKFNEQFF. For the CDR3, the DNA is TGTGCCAGCAGTGACCCACTACGACAGGAAAGGAAGTTTAATGAGCAGTTCTTC.

The rearrangement joins TRBV5-1 to TRBJ1-2; D gene ambiguous. The length of the CDR3 is 14 residues. Germline V gene data show CDR1 as SGHRS and CDR2 as YFSETQ. V dropped 4 bases and J dropped 1 base, with 11 bases sitting between them. As DNA, the CDR3 is TGCGCCAGCAGCCCGGACGGAAGTAACTATGGCTACACCTTC. Translation: CASSPDGSNYGYTF.

V usage is TRBV5-6 and J usage is TRBJ2-2; TRBD2 matches 12 bases. The trim removed 1 base at V and 0 bases at J, leaving 1 base unmatched. The CDR3 spans 17 residues. Per the germline V gene, CDR1 is SGHDT and CDR2 is YYEEEE. The CDR3 sequence is CASSLRLAGANTGELFF. The CDR3 nucleotides are TGTGCCAGCAGCTTGAGACTAGCGGGGGCGAACACCGGGGAGCTGTTTTTT.

The chain links TRBV5-6 to TRBJ2-1; 10 bases are shared with TRBD2. J lost 9 bases, V lost 5 bases, and 17 bases had no gene match. The CDR3 has 17 amino acids. Germline V CDR1 and CDR2: SGHDT, YYEEEE. The CDR3 here is CASRRGSGGAGSGEQFF. The CDR3 DNA follows: TGTGCCAGCAGACGGGGCAGCGGGGGGGCCGGGTCCGGTGAGCAGTTCTTC. The full variable domain, completed using reference TRBV5-6 and TRBJ2-1, is DAGVTQSPTHLIKTRGQQVTLRCSPKSGHDTVSWYQQALGQGPQFIFQYYEEEERQRGNFPDRFSGHQFPNYSSELNVNALLLGDSALYLCASRRGSGGAGSGEQFFGPGTRLTVL.

The chain couples TRBV6-6 to TRBJ2-7, with D possibly TRBD1 on 5 matching bases. V was shortened by 0 bases and J by 3 bases, with 9 bases between the two germline ends. CDR3 length equals 14 residues. Germline CDR1 and CDR2: MNHNY and SVGAGI (reference sequence). The CDR3 spells CASSYSAGIYEQYF. CDR3 bases: TGTGCCAGCAGTTACTCCGCAGGGATCTACGAGCAGTACTTC.

The chain combines TRBV29-1 with TRBJ2-7, with 7 bases lining up with TRBD2. The germline gives CDR1 SQVTM, CDR2 ANQGSEA. The CDR3 loop spans 12 amino acids. Germline trimming cut 2 bases from V and 6 bases from J; bases unmatched to any gene: 4. In nucleotides, the CDR3 is TGCAGCGTTGAAAGGGAGGGGCCCGAGCAGTACTTC. It codes for CSVEREGPEQYF.

The chain couples TRBV5-1 to TRBJ1-1; no firm D call. Germline V CDR1 and CDR2: SGHRS, YFSETQ. The CDR3 length is 13 residues. V was trimmed by 2 bases and J by 6 bases, leaving 11 bases between them. CDR3 bases: TGCGCCAGCAGCTTTTCGGCAGGCGCTGAAGCTTTCTTT. Its protein product is CASSFSAGAEAFF.

This clone was counted only a few times. CDR3 loop: CASSTVGGETQYF. The CDR3 DNA reads TGTGCCAGTAGTACTGTCGGGGGGGAGACCCAGTACTTC. The chain carries TRBV19 and TRBJ2-5; 7 positions match TRBD2. The J segment lost 5 bases and the V segment lost 4 bases, leaving 4 bases of the junction unmatched. There are 13 residues in the CDR3. Germline CDR1 reads LNHDA; CDR2 reads SQIVND (reference sequence).

This clone appeared once. This rearrangement joins TRBV28 to TRBJ1-4; D ambiguous. The CDR3 is made up of 16 amino acids. Looked up from germline, CDR1 is MDHEN and CDR2 is SYDVKM. The V end was cut by 2 bases, the J end by 1 base, with 11 bases between. The chain's CDR3 is CASSLEGMGTNEKLFF. The CDR3 DNA is TGTGCCAGCAGTTTAGAAGGGATGGGAACTAATGAAAAACTGTTTTTT.

The chain's CDR3 is CASSLLGGDNQPQHF. CDR3 bases: TGTGCCAGCAGCCTCTTGGGGGGGGACAATCAGCCCCAGCATTTT. This chain links TRBV2 with TRBJ1-5, with a tentative D call TRBD1 (5 bases). This CDR3 spans 15 amino acids. CDR1 is SNHLY, CDR2 FYNNEI, per germline. Trimming took 6 bases from V and 3 from J, leaving 15 bases between them.